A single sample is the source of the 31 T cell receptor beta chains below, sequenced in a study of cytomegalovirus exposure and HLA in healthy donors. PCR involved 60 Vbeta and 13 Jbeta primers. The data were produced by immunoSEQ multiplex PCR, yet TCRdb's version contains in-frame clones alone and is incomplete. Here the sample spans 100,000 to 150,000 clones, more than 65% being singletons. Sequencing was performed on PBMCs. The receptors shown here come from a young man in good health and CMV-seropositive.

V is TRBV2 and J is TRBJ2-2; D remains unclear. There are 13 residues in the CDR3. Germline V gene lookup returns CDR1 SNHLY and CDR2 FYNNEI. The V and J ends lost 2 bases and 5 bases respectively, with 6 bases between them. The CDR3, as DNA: TGTGCCAGCAGTGAATTTCGGACCGGGGAGCTGTTTTTT. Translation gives CASSEFRTGELFF.

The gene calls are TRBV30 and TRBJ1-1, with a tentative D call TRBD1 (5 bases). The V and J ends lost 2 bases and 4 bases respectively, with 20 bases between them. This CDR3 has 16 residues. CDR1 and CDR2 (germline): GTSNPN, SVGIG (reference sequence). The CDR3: CAWSPLPTGGSTEAFF. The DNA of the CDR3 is TGTGCCTGGAGTCCCCTTCCGACGGGGGGATCCACTGAAGCTTTCTTT.

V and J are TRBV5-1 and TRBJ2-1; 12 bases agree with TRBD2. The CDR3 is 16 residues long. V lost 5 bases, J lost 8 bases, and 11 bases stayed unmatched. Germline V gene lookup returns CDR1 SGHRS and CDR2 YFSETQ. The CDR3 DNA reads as TGCGCCAGCAGACTACTTCTAGCGGGGGGGAGTGATGAGCAGTTCTTC. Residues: CASRLLLAGGSDEQFF. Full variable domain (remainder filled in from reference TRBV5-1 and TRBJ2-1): KAGVTQTPRYLIKTRGQQVTLSCSPISGHRSVSWYQQTPGQGLQFLFEYFSETQRNKGNFPGRFSGRQFSNSRSEMNVSTLELGDSALYLCASRLLLAGGSDEQFFGPGTRLTVL.

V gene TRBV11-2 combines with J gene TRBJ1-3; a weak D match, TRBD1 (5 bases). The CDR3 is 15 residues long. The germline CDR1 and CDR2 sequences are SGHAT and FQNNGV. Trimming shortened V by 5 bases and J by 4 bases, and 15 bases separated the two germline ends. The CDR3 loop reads CASSPPGARGNTIYF. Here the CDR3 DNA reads TGTGCCAGCAGCCCCCCTGGGGCAAGAGGAAACACCATATATTTT.

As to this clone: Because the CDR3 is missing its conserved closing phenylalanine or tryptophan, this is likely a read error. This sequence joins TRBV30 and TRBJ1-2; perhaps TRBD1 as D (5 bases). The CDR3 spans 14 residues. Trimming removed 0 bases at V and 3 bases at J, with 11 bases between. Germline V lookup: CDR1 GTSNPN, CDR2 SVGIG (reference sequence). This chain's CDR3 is CAWSVPGRDYGYTL. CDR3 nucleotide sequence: TGTGCCTGGAGTGTCCCGGGACGGGACTATGGCTACACCCTC.

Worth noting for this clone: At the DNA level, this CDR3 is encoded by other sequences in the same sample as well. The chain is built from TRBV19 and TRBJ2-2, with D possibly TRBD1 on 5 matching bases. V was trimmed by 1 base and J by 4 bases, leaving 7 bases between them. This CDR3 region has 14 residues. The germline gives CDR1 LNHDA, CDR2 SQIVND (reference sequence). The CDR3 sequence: CASSIGGRTGELFF. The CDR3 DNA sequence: TGTGCCAGTAGTATAGGGGGCCGCACCGGGGAGCTGTTTTTT.

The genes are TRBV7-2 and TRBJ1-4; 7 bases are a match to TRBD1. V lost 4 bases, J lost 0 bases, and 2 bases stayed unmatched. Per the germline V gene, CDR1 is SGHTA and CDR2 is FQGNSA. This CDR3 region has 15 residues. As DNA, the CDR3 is TGTGCCAGCAGCTCGGGACAGACAACTAATGAAAAACTGTTTTTT. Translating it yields CASSSGQTTNEKLFF.

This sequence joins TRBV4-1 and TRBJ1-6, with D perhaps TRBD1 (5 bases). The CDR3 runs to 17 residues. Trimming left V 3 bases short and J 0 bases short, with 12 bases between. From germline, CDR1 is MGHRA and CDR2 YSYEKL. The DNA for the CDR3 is TGCGCCAGCAGCCAGGTCGGGGGGAGCTCCTATAATTCACCCCTCCACTTT. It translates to CASSQVGGSSYNSPLHF.

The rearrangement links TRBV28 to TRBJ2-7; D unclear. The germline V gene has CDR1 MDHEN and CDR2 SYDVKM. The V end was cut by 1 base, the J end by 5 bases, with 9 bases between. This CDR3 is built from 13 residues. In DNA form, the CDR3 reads TGTGCCAGCAGTTTATCCAGTCCCCACGAGCAGTACTTC. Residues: CASSLSSPHEQYF.

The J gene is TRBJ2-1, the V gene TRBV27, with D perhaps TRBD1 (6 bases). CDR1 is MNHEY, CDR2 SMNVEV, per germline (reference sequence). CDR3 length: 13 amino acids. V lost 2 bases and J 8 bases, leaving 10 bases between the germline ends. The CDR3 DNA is TGTGCCAGCAGTTTACAGGGGCGGTATGAGCAGTTCTTC. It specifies CASSLQGRYEQFF.

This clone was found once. The CDR3 nucleotides read TGTGCCAGCAGCACCGCCTACGGGGGCTACACCTTC. Translated: CASSTAYGGYTF. This chain joins TRBV7-8 and TRBJ1-2; D remains unclear. Germline CDR1 and CDR2: SGHVS and FQNEAQ. The germline V and J ends were trimmed by 5 bases and 8 bases, with 12 bases remaining between them. The CDR3 has 12 amino acids.

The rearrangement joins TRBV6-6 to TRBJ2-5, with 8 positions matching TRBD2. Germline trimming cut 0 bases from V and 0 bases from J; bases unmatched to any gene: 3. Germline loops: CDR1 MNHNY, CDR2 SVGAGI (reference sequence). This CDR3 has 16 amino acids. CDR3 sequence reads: CASSYSSGGDQETQYF. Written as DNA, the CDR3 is TGTGCCAGCAGTTACTCATCCGGGGGGGACCAAGAGACCCAGTACTTC.

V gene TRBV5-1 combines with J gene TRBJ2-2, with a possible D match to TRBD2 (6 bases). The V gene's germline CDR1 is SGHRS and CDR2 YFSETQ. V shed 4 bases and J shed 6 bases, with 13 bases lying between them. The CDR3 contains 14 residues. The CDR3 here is CASSPGLIPGELFF. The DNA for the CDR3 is TGCGCCAGCAGCCCCGGACTAATCCCCGGGGAGCTGTTTTTT.

This chain's CDR3 is CASSLAADRGGQYF. The CDR3 DNA reads as TGTGCCAGCAGCTTAGCAGCCGACAGGGGTGGGCAGTACTTC. The chain combines TRBV7-9 with TRBJ2-7; 8 bases agree with TRBD1. Trimming removed 0 bases from V and 9 bases from J; junction bases left unmatched: 7. From germline, CDR1 is SEHNR and CDR2 FQNEAQ (reference sequence). This CDR3 is 14 amino acids long.

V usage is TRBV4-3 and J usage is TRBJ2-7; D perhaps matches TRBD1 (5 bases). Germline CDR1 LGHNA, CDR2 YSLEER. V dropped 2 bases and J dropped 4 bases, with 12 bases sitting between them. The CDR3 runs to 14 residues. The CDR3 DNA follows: TGCGCCAGCAGCCAAAACGCAGGGCGGTACGAGCAGTACTTC. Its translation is CASSQNAGRYEQYF.

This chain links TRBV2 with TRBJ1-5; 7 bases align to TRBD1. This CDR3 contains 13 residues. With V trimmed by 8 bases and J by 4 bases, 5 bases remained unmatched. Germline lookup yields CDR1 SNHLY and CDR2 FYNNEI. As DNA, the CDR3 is TGTGCCAGCGGACAGGAACAAAATCAGCCCCAGCATTTT. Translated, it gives CASGQEQNQPQHF.

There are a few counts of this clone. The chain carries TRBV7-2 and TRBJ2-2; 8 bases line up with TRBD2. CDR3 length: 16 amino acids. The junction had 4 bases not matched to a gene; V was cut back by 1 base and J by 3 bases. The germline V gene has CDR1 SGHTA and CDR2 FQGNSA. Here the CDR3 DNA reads TGTGCCAGCAGCTTAGTAGCGGGGTTGGACACCGGGGAGCTGTTTTTT. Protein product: CASSLVAGLDTGELFF. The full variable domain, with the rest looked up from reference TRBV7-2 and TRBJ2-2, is GAGVSQSPSNKVTEKGKDVELRCDPISGHTALYWYRQSLGQGLEFLIYFQGNSAPDKSGLPSDRFSAERTGGSVSTLTIQRTQQEDSAVYLCASSLVAGLDTGELFFGEGSRLTVL.

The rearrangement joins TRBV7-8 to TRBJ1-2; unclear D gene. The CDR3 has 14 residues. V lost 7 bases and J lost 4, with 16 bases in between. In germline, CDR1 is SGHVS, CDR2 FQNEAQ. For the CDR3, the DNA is TGTGCCAGCACCCCCCCCGGGGTACCCTATGGCTACACCTTC. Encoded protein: CASTPPGVPYGYTF.

For the CDR3, the DNA is TGTGCCAGTAGTCCCCACCCCGGACAGGGCTATGATGAAAAACTGTTTTTT. Its translation: CASSPHPGQGYDEKLFF. The V call is TRBV19, the J call TRBJ1-4; 8 nucleotides agree with TRBD1. The CDR3 sequence is 17 residues long. The germline V gene encodes CDR1 LNHDA and CDR2 SQIVND (reference sequence). The V and J ends lost 5 bases and 6 bases, in that order; junction bases with no gene match: 14.

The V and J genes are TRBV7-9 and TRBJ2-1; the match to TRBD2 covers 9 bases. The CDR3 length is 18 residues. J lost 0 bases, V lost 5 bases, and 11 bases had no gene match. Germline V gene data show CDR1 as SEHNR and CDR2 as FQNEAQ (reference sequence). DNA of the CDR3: TGTGCCAGCAGCGGCACAGGGCGGGGGGGGAACTCCTACAATGAGCAGTTCTTC. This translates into CASSGTGRGGNSYNEQFF.

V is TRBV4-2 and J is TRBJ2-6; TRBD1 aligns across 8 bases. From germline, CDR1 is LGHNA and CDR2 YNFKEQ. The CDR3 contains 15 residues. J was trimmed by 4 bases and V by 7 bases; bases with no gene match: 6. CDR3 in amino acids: CASTMTGAGANVLTF. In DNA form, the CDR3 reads TGTGCCAGCACCATGACAGGGGCCGGGGCCAACGTCCTGACTTTC.

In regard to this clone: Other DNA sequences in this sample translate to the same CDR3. CDR3 sequence: CASSLAGTYEQYF. For the CDR3, the DNA is TGTGCCAGCAGCTTAGCAGGGACCTACGAGCAGTACTTC. The chain couples TRBV11-2 to TRBJ2-7; tentatively, D is TRBD1 (5 bases). Germline V gene lookup returns CDR1 SGHAT and CDR2 FQNNGV. This CDR3 has 13 amino acids. The V end was cut by 1 base, the J end by 2 bases, with 6 bases between.

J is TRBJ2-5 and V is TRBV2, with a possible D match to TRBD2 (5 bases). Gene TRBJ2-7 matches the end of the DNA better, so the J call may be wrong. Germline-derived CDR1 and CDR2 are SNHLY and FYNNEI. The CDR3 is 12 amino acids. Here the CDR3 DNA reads TGTGCCAGCAAAGAGGGAAGCTACGAGCAGTACTTC. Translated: CASKEGSYEQYF.

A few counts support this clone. This chain's CDR3 is CASREQGGEKLFF. The CDR3 nucleotides read TGTGCCAGCAGAGAGCAGGGCGGTGAAAAACTGTTTTTT. The V and J genes are TRBV25-1 and TRBJ1-4; possibly TRBD1 for D (5 bases). The germline CDR1 and CDR2 sequences are MGHDK and SYGVNS. Trimming cost V 6 bases and J 7 bases, with 12 bases left between them. The CDR3 is 13 amino acids.

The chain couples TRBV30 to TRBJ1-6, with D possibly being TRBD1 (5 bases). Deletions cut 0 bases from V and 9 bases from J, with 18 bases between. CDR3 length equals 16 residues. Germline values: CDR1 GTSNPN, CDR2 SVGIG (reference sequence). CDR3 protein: CAWSVPTGTLPSPLHF. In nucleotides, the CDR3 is TGTGCCTGGAGTGTCCCCACAGGTACCCTACCTTCACCCCTCCACTTT.

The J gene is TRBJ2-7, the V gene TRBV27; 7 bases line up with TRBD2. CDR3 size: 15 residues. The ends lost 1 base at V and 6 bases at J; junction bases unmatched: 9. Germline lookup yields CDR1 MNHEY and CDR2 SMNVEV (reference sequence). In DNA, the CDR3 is TGTGCCAGCAGTTTATTTTCCGGGGGAGGGACCGAGCAGTACTTC. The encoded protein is CASSLFSGGGTEQYF.

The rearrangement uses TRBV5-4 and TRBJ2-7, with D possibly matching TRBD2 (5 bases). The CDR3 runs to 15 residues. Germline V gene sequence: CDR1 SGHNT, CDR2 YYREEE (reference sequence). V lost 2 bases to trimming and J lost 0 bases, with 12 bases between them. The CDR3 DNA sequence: TGTGCCAGCAGCTTAGAGGGCACGTTCTCCTACGAGCAGTACTTC. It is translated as CASSLEGTFSYEQYF.

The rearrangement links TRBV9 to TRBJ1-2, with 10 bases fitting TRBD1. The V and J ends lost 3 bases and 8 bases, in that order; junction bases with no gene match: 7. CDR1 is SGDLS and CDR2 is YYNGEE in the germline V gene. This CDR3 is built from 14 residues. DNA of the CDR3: TGTGCCAGCAGCGCTCGACAGGGGGCGTCGGGCTACACCTTC. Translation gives CASSARQGASGYTF.

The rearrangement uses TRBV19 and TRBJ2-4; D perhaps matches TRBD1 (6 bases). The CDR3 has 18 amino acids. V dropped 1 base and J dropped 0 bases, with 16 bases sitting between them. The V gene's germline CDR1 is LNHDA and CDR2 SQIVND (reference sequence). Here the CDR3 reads CASSIGVGGLKAKNIQYF. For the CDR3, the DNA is TGTGCCAGTAGTATAGGGGTAGGGGGTCTTAAAGCCAAAAACATTCAGTACTTC.

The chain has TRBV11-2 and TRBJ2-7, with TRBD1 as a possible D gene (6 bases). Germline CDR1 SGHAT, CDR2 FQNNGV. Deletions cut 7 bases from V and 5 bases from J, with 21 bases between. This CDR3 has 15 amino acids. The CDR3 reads CASTPPGTGNHEQYF. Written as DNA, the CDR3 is TGTGCCAGCACCCCCCCCGGTACAGGGAACCACGAGCAGTACTTC. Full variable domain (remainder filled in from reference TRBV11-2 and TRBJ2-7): EAGVAQSPRYKIIEKRQSVAFWCNPISGHATLYWYQQILGQGPKLLIQFQNNGVVDDSQLPKDRFSAERLKGVDSTLKIQPAKLEDSAVYLCASTPPGTGNHEQYFGPGTRLTVT.

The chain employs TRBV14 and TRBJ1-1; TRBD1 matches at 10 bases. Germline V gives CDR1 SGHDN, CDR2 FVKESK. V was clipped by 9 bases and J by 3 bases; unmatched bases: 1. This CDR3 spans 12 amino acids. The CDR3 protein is CARGTGDTEAFF. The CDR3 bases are TGTGCCAGGGGGACAGGGGACACTGAAGCTTTCTTT.